These 24 T cell receptor beta chains were all obtained from the same sample, sequenced in a study of CD4 T cells in relation to SARS-CoV-2 and coronaviruses. Unexposed donor CD4+ T cells date from 2011-2018, before the COVID-19 pandemic. The cells were cultured for 9 to 11 days before CD4+ T cells were isolated. The method was immunoSEQ multiplex PCR; TCRdb's version includes in-frame clones alone and lacks a portion of them. The data show 15,000 to 20,000 clones, around 78% seen once. These receptors' targets are unknown. The specimen was CD4+ T cells from PBMCs, cultured in vitro. These receptor sequences come from a human donor in good health.

The genes are TRBV10-3 and TRBJ2-1; D is undetermined. The CDR3 loop spans 12 amino acids. V was pared by 6 bases and J by 7 bases, with 10 bases between. Germline V gene lookup returns CDR1 ENHRY and CDR2 SYGVKD. The CDR3 is CAIRTDPNEQFF. CDR3 bases: TGTGCCATCAGAACGGATCCGAATGAGCAGTTCTTC.

Written as DNA, the CDR3 is TGTGCCAGCAGCTCACAGGGGAGAGAAGAGACCCAGTACTTC. Residues: CASSSQGREETQYF. V gene TRBV11-2 combines with J gene TRBJ2-5, with 7 bases aligning to TRBD1. Germline V gives CDR1 SGHAT, CDR2 FQNNGV. Trimming at V came to 4 bases and at J to 3 bases, leaving 5 bases not matched to a gene. The CDR3 length is 14 residues.

V gene TRBV14 combines with J gene TRBJ2-5; D may match TRBD1 or TRBD2 (6 bases each). V was trimmed by 4 bases and J by 4 bases, leaving 13 bases between them. The germline gives CDR1 SGHDN, CDR2 FVKESK. The CDR3 runs to 14 residues. The CDR3 bases are TGTGCCAGCAGCCTATTTTCGGGGGCAGAGACCCAGTACTTC. The encoded protein is CASSLFSGAETQYF.

The V and J genes are TRBV6-5 and TRBJ2-7, with TRBD1 matching over 10 bases. V shed 6 bases, J shed 7 bases, and the junction held 6 bases outside the gene matches. CDR1 MNHEY and CDR2 SVGAGI come from the germline V gene. The CDR3 has 13 residues. CDR3 amino acids: CASSRQGAGEQYF. The CDR3 DNA follows: TGTGCCAGCAGCAGACAGGGGGCGGGTGAGCAGTACTTC.

This clone was observed a handful of times. The genes are TRBV30 and TRBJ2-5, with 13 bases fitting TRBD2. This CDR3 comprises 16 residues. V trimming: 3 bases; J trimming: 4 bases; junction bases outside the gene matches: 8. Germline loops: CDR1 GTSNPN, CDR2 SVGIG (reference sequence). The CDR3 loop is CAWSAGLAGARETQYF. The DNA of the CDR3 is TGTGCCTGGAGCGCCGGACTAGCGGGAGCTCGAGAGACCCAGTACTTC.

This clone was detected a few times. This chain connects TRBV10-2 to TRBJ2-5; D is unclear. V lost 4 bases, J lost 3 bases, and 6 bases lay in between. From germline, CDR1 is WSHSY and CDR2 SAAADI. CDR3 length: 12 residues. The chain's CDR3 is CASSVGEETQYF. CDR3 DNA sequence: TGCGCCAGCAGTGTCGGTGAAGAGACCCAGTACTTC.

The chain joins TRBV30 to TRBJ2-1; D unresolved. Germline V CDR1 and CDR2: GTSNPN, SVGIG (reference sequence). The CDR3 runs to 13 residues. Trimming shortened V by 3 bases and J by 4 bases, and 10 bases separated the two germline ends. CDR3 loop: CAWSWLFYNEQFF. The DNA of the CDR3 is TGTGCCTGGAGCTGGCTTTTTTACAATGAGCAGTTCTTC.

The chain joins TRBV18 to TRBJ2-1; the match to TRBD1 covers 9 bases. Trimming removed 5 bases from V and 6 bases from J; junction bases left unmatched: 8. Germline CDR1 and CDR2: KGHSH and LQKENI. The CDR3 consists of 15 residues. This CDR3 reads CASSKSGTGLNEQFF. For the CDR3, the DNA is TGTGCCAGCTCAAAATCCGGGACAGGGCTCAATGAGCAGTTCTTC.

The chain has TRBV24-1 and TRBJ2-1, with D unresolved. This CDR3 is 12 amino acids long. The germline gives CDR1 KGHDR, CDR2 SFDVKD. Trimming cost V 3 bases and J 10 bases, with 9 bases left between them. CDR3 in amino acids: CATSDGFGEQFF. In DNA form, the CDR3 reads TGTGCCACCAGTGATGGGTTTGGGGAGCAGTTCTTC.

The chain recombines TRBV5-1 with TRBJ1-4; a possible D gene is TRBD1 (6 bases). The V gene lost 4 bases and the J gene lost 4 bases, with 11 bases spanning the gap. The germline gives CDR1 SGHRS, CDR2 YFSETQ. The CDR3 spans 14 residues. CDR3 sequence reads: CASSIQGNNEKLFF. CDR3 nucleotide sequence: TGCGCCAGCAGCATCCAGGGGAATAATGAAAAACTGTTTTTT.

This rearrangement joins TRBV28 to TRBJ2-7, with 8 bases fitting TRBD2. The CDR3 spans 18 residues. J gave up 0 bases and V 4 bases, and 14 bases lay outside the gene matches. The germline V gene encodes CDR1 MDHEN and CDR2 SYDVKM. In DNA, the CDR3 is TGTGCCAGCAGTTCCCCAATGGGGGCGGGAGGAAACTCCTACGAGCAGTACTTC. This translates into CASSSPMGAGGNSYEQYF.

The chain carries TRBV11-2 and TRBJ2-2; 9 nucleotides line up with TRBD2. V shed 5 bases, J shed 3 bases, and the junction held 16 bases outside the gene matches. CDR1 and CDR2 from the germline V gene are SGHAT and FQNNGV. The CDR3 is made up of 19 amino acids. The CDR3, as DNA: TGTGCCAGCAGCCAGAGCATCCTAGCGGGACGGGCATACACCGGGGAGCTGTTTTTT. This sequence encodes CASSQSILAGRAYTGELFF.

The chain couples TRBV6-5 to TRBJ1-2, with D perhaps TRBD1 (6 bases). Per germline, CDR1 MNHEY and CDR2 SVGAGI. This CDR3 is 13 amino acids long. Trimming stripped 6 bases from V and 4 bases from J, with 12 bases between. The CDR3 DNA follows: TGTGCCAGCAGACAGGGAGGAGGCTATGGCTACACCTTC. This sequence encodes CASRQGGGYGYTF.

The chain has TRBV7-7 and TRBJ2-1; 8 bases line up with TRBD2. The CDR3 extends over 13 amino acids. J gave up 10 bases and V 3 bases, and 5 bases lay outside the gene matches. The germline gives CDR1 SSHAT, CDR2 FNYEAQ (reference sequence). CDR3 protein: CASSLGGRTEQFF. The CDR3 DNA sequence: TGTGCCAGCAGCTTGGGCGGGAGGACGGAGCAGTTCTTC.

The chain joins TRBV18 to TRBJ1-2, with D tentatively TRBD1 (5 bases). The ends were cut back, 3 bases at V and 6 bases at J, with 11 bases in the middle. The length of the CDR3 is 13 residues. The germline gives CDR1 KGHSH, CDR2 LQKENI. The CDR3, as DNA: TGTGCCAGCTCACCGCAGGGAGGGGATGGCTACACCTTC. Translated: CASSPQGGDGYTF.

CDR3 DNA sequence: TGTGCCAGCAGCTCTCTCAACTATGGCTACACCTTC. It codes for CASSSLNYGYTF. This chain joins TRBV9 and TRBJ1-2, with D uncertain. CDR1 and CDR2 (germline): SGDLS, YYNGEE. This CDR3 comprises 12 residues. Trimming took off 4 bases at V and 2 bases at J, with 6 bases between the two ends.

Only a few counts were recorded for this clone. The chain employs TRBV7-3 and TRBJ2-1, with 7 bases fitting TRBD2. From germline, CDR1 is SGHTA and CDR2 FQGTGA. The CDR3 sequence is 15 residues long. V lost 4 bases to trimming and J lost 4 bases; unmatched junction nucleotides: 7. The CDR3 sequence: CASSSTAGLYNEQFF. CDR3 coding DNA: TGTGCCAGCAGCTCGACCGCGGGACTATACAATGAGCAGTTCTTC.

This clone has only a few counts. V and J are TRBV3-1 (or the pseudogene TRBV3-2) and TRBJ1-1; the D is unclear. The CDR3 consists of 13 residues. Germline V CDR1 and CDR2: LGHDT, YNNKEL (reference sequence). Between the trimmed V and J ends, which lost 2 bases and 11 bases, there was a span of 15 bases. As DNA, the CDR3 is TGTGCCAGCAGCCAATCCGGGCCTCTGACCGCTTTCTTT. Translation gives CASSQSGPLTAFF.

This clone was picked up a small number of times. The chain couples TRBV30 to TRBJ1-1; 8 bases are a match to TRBD1. Germline assignment: CDR1 GTSNPN and CDR2 SVGIG (reference sequence). With V trimmed by 4 bases and J by 4 bases, 8 bases remained unmatched. This CDR3 comprises 14 residues. The CDR3 nucleotides read TGTGCCTGGACTAAACTTACAGGGGGCACTGAAGCTTTCTTT. Residues: CAWTKLTGGTEAFF. Based on the CDR3 plus reference TRBV30 and TRBJ1-1, the full variable domain is SQTIHQWPATLVQPVGSPLSLECTVEGTSNPNLYWYRQAAGRGLQLLFYSVGIGQISSEVPQNLSASRPQDRQFILSSKKLLLSDSGFYLCAWTKLTGGTEAFFGQGTRLTVV.

The V call is TRBV19, the J call TRBJ1-5, with D possibly matching TRBD1 (6 bases). The CDR3 is made up of 16 amino acids. V lost 1 base to trimming and J lost 0 bases, with 10 bases between them. Germline lookup yields CDR1 LNHDA and CDR2 SQIVND (reference sequence). The CDR3 loop reads CASSIVGTTSNQPQHF. For the CDR3, the DNA is TGTGCCAGTAGTATAGTGGGGACAACTAGCAATCAGCCCCAGCATTTT.

The chain links TRBV11-2 to TRBJ2-7, with 10 bases fitting TRBD2. The CDR3 spans 16 residues. Germline V gene data show CDR1 as SGHAT and CDR2 as FQNNGV. Germline trimming cut 0 bases from V and 7 bases from J; bases unmatched to any gene: 9. The CDR3 region is CASSLEVLAGVYEQYF. CDR3 DNA sequence: TGTGCCAGCAGCTTAGAAGTGCTAGCGGGAGTCTATGAGCAGTACTTC.

The CDR3 region is CAWLRGDQGNTIYF. CDR3 sequence (DNA): TGTGCCTGGCTTCGGGGGGATCAGGGAAACACCATATATTTT. The V call is TRBV30, the J call TRBJ1-3; the D gene is possibly TRBD1 (5 bases). Germline V gives CDR1 GTSNPN, CDR2 SVGIG (reference sequence). The CDR3 sequence is 14 residues long. V was cut by 5 bases and J by 4 bases, with 15 bases left in between. The whole variable domain, remainder taken from reference TRBV30 and TRBJ1-3, is SQTIHQWPATLVQPVGSPLSLECTVEGTSNPNLYWYRQAAGRGLQLLFYSVGIGQISSEVPQNLSASRPQDRQFILSSKKLLLSDSGFYLCAWLRGDQGNTIYFGEGSWLTVV.

This chain joins TRBV10-1 and TRBJ2-5; maybe TRBD1 (6 bases). V shed 4 bases and J shed 5 bases, with 23 bases lying between them. The length of the CDR3 is 17 residues. Germline V gene sequence: CDR1 WNHNN, CDR2 SYGVQD (reference sequence). The DNA for the CDR3 is TGCGCCAGCAGTGGAACCCTACAGGGTGGGTCGTGGGAGACCCAGTACTTC. Its protein is CASSGTLQGGSWETQYF.

The V gene is TRBV2, the J gene TRBJ2-5; 7 bases match TRBD2. Losses at the gene ends were 7 bases for V and 1 base for J; bases not matched to a gene: 3. Germline CDR1 reads SNHLY; CDR2 reads FYNNEI. This CDR3 contains 13 residues. The CDR3 DNA sequence: TGTGCCAGCAAGGGAGGGATCCAAGAGACCCAGTACTTC. This encodes CASKGGIQETQYF.